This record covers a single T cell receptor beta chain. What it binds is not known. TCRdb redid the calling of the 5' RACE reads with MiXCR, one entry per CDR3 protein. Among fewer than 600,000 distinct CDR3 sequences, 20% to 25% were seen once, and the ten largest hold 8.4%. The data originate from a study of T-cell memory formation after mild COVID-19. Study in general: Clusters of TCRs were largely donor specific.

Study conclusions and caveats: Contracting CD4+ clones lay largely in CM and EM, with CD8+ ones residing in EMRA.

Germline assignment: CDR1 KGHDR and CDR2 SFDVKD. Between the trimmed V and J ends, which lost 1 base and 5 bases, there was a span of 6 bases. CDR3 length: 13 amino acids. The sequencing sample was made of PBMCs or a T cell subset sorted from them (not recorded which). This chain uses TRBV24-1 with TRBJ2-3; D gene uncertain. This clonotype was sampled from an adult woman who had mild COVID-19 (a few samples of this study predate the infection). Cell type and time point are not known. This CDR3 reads CATSDLRVDTQYF. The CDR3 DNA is TGTGCCACCAGTGATTTAAGGGTAGATACGCAGTATTTT.